The 6 T cell receptor beta chains below all came from one sample that was sequenced in a study of T cells in Graves' hyperthyroidism and ophthalmopathy. The investigators amplified TCR beta CDR3 regions from RNA transcripts. HTBI primers were employed in a first-round RT-PCR of the TCR CDR3. TCRdb re-derived calls from the multiplex PCR reads in MiXCR, one entry per CDR3 protein. Here the sample spans 540,000 or so distinct CDR3 sequences, 35% to 55% being singletons. The sequenced material came from peripheral blood or thyroid tissue (not recorded which). Every receptor here comes from an adult woman with Graves' disease, either hyperthyroidism or ophthalmopathy (not recorded which).

The chain couples TRBV7-9 to TRBJ2-6, with TRBD1 matching 7 bases. CDR3 length: 13 residues. Germline V gives CDR1 SEHNR, CDR2 FQNEAQ (reference sequence). The trim removed 5 bases at V and 9 bases at J, leaving 4 bases unmatched. CDR3: CASSRQGGNVLTF. In nucleotides, the CDR3 is TGTGCCAGCAGCCGACAGGGTGGCAACGTCCTGACTTTC.

V gene TRBV9 combines with J gene TRBJ1-1, with D unresolved. The CDR3 extends over 15 amino acids. Trimming cost V 5 bases and J 1 base, with 15 bases left between them. Germline V gives CDR1 SGDLS, CDR2 YYNGEE. DNA of the CDR3: TGTGCCAGCAGTTTCTCCGGGGAAGGGAACACTGAAGCTTTCTTT. Residues: CASSFSGEGNTEAFF.

This sequence joins TRBV15 and TRBJ1-5, with D hard to call. The V end lost 5 bases, the J end lost 0 bases, and 5 bases lay between the germline ends. The CDR3 sequence is 13 residues long. The germline V gene has CDR1 LNHNV and CDR2 YYDKDF (reference sequence). The CDR3 bases are TGTGCCACCAGCCCCCGTAGCAATCAGCCCCAGCATTTT. The encoded protein is CATSPRSNQPQHF.

V usage is TRBV20-1 and J usage is TRBJ1-5; 8 nucleotides align to TRBD1. CDR3 length: 16 amino acids. Germline CDR1 reads DFQATT; CDR2 reads SNEGSKA (reference sequence). Germline trimming cut 3 bases from V and 2 bases from J; bases unmatched to any gene: 9. The CDR3: CSASDPRGQGNQPQHF. Here the CDR3 DNA reads TGCAGTGCTAGTGACCCCCGGGGACAGGGCAATCAGCCCCAGCATTTT.

The chain combines TRBV10-3 with TRBJ1-1; D uncertain. The V and J ends lost 2 bases and 4 bases respectively, with 14 bases between them. Per germline, CDR1 ENHRY and CDR2 SYGVKD. The CDR3 spans 15 residues. CDR3 sequence (DNA): TGTGCCATCAGTGAGGAGGGTTTATTGTTCACTGAAGCTTTCTTT. Its translation is CAISEEGLLFTEAFF.

This clonotype was observed many times. The gene calls are TRBV20-1 and TRBJ2-5, with 8 bases matching TRBD2. Germline V gene sequence: CDR1 DFQATT, CDR2 SNEGSKA (reference sequence). J lost 0 bases, V lost 6 bases, and 3 bases had no gene match. The CDR3 is made up of 13 amino acids. CDR3 sequence reads: CSARTSYQETQYF. CDR3 nucleotide sequence: TGCAGTGCCCGGACTAGCTACCAAGAGACCCAGTACTTC.